Only a few counts were recorded for the clone carrying this T cell receptor beta chain. Its matching antigen is unknown. The data originate from a study of T cell repertoires in cytomegalovirus infection. Study overall: Epitope selection comprised recently identified HLA-C-restricted CMV epitopes and well-studied HLA-B-restricted CMV epitopes.

V was shortened by 1 base and J by 6 bases, with 15 bases between the two germline ends. CDR3 size: 16 residues. The germline CDR1 and CDR2 sequences are SGHVS and FNYEAQ. Overall study results and limits: Predominance within the ex vivo response was attributable to HLA-C-restricted CMV-specific TCR beta clonotypes. Carriage of CMV together with the relevant HLA was identifiable through cumulative public TCR beta family frequency.

TCRdb passed the reads through MiXCR, listing each CDR3 protein once. The table shows 450,000 to 600,000 distinct CDR3 sequences, with roughly a third occurring only once. The receptor comes from a human donor in good health (CMV status not recorded). Some clones in this sample may be carry-over from other donors' samples. The J gene is TRBJ2-2, the V gene TRBV7-6, with D possibly matching TRBD1 (5 bases). The sample in question was cultured PBMCs, obtained from culture after CMV antigen stimulation. DNA of the CDR3: TGTGCCAGCAGCTTAGGTTCGCAGGGCCTACCCGGGGAGCTGTTTTTT. Translating it yields CASSLGSQGLPGELFF.